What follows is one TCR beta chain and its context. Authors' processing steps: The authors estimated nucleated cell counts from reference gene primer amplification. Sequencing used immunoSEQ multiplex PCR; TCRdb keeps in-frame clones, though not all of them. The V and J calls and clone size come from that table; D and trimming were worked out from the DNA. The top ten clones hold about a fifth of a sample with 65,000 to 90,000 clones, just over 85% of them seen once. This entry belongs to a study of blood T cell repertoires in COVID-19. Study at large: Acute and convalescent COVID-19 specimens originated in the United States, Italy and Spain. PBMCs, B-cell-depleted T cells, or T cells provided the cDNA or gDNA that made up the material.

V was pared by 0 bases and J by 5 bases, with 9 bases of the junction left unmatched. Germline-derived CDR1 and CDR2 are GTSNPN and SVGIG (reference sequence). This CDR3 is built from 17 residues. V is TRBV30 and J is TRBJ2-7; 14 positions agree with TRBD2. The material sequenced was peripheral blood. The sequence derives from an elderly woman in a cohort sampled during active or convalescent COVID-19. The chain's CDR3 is CAWSVRGTSGRRNEQYF. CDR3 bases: TGTGCCTGGAGTGTACGAGGGACTAGCGGGAGAAGGAACGAGCAGTACTTC.